This T cell receptor beta chain was retrieved from a study of blood T cell repertoires in COVID-19. Study overall: Sites across the United States, Italy and Spain contributed samples from acute and convalescent COVID-19. Nucleic acid was either cDNA or gDNA, and it came from T cells, B-cell-depleted T cells, or PBMCs.

As processed by the authors: Researchers report that nucleated cell counts were estimated from reference gene primer amplification. TCRdb's copy holds only in-frame clones and misses some; the assay was immunoSEQ multiplex PCR. Clone size and the V and J calls come from that table; the DNA yielded D and trimming. The sample contains fewer than 350,000 clones, 85% of which appear only once. CDR1 is MGHRA, CDR2 YSYEKL, per germline. V lost 1 base to trimming and J lost 7 bases; unmatched junction nucleotides: 4. The CDR3 consists of 14 residues. This receptor was identified in a human donor in a cohort sampled during active COVID-19. The sample consisted of peripheral blood. The chain employs TRBV4-1 and TRBJ1-2; 9 nucleotides line up with TRBD1. CDR3 nucleotide sequence: TGCGCCAGCAGCCAAGGGGACAGGGTGGGTGGCTACACCTTC. Translation: CASSQGDRVGGYTF.